This T cell receptor beta chain is drawn from a study of T cell repertoires and Cas9 in healthy adults. The CDR3 extends over 18 amino acids. Deletions cut 4 bases from V and 0 bases from J, with 19 bases between. The germline CDR1 and CDR2 sequences are KGHSH and LQKENI. Clones were read by immunoSEQ multiplex PCR, and TCRdb kept only the in-frame ones, dropping some. The table shows approximately 22,000 clones, with roughly 90% occurring only once. V gene TRBV18 combines with J gene TRBJ1-3; tentatively, D is TRBD1 (6 bases). The sequenced material came from CD4+ effector T cells (CD127+, CD25-, CD137-, CD154-) from PBMCs; culture status not recorded. The source is a human donor in good health. The CDR3 protein is CASSLIKDSQYSGNTIYF. CDR3 sequence (DNA): TGTGCCAGCTCACTGATAAAGGACAGTCAATACTCTGGAAACACCATATATTTT.